Shown below are 27 T cell receptor beta chains from a single sample sequenced in a study of T cells in Graves' hyperthyroidism and ophthalmopathy. Amplification yielded TCR beta CDR3 regions, with RNA transcripts as the source. HTBI primers drove first-round RT-PCR of the TCR CDR3. TCRdb passed the multiplex PCR reads through MiXCR, listing each CDR3 protein once. The sample lists fewer than 750,000 distinct CDR3 sequences, about 15% seen once, with 4% to 5.5% in the top ten. Sequenced material: blood. These receptors all come from a woman aged 35 to 49 with Graves' ophthalmopathy.

This clonotype was detected ten times or more. Compared with germline, one end of the junction differs, possibly owing to a read error. J is TRBJ1-1 and V is TRBV28; tentative D call: TRBD1 (5 bases). Germline V gene lookup returns CDR1 MDHEN and CDR2 SYDVKM. This CDR3 is built from 14 residues. CDR3 loop: CASSLAGPNTETFF. CDR3 in DNA: TGTGCCAGCAGTTTGGCGGGACCGAACACTGAAACTTTCTTT.

Ten or more counts support this clonotype. The chain employs TRBV6-1 and TRBJ1-1; TRBD1 might be the D (5 bases). The germline V gene has CDR1 MNHNS and CDR2 SASEGT. V was trimmed by 8 bases and J by 4 bases, leaving 14 bases between them. This CDR3 is 13 amino acids long. The CDR3 coding sequence is TGTGCCAGCTTCCGACAGAGGGGCACTGAAGCTTTCTTT. This sequence encodes CASFRQRGTEAFF.

This clonotype showed up many times. The J gene is TRBJ1-5, the V gene TRBV6-2 or TRBV6-3, with D unclear. The ends were cut back, 7 bases at V and 4 bases at J, with 14 bases in the middle. This CDR3 has 14 residues. Germline CDR1 is MNHEY and CDR2 is SVGEGT. The chain's CDR3 is CASKEAASNQPQHF. The CDR3 DNA follows: TGTGCCAGCAAGGAGGCAGCCTCAAATCAGCCCCAGCATTTT.

This chain joins TRBV6-1 and TRBJ1-5; 7 bases are a match to TRBD1. This CDR3 is built from 15 residues. Germline V gives CDR1 MNHNS, CDR2 SASEGT. The V segment lost 6 bases and the J segment 7 bases; nucleotides outside the gene matches: 12. CDR3 DNA: TGTGCCAGCAGCGCATACAGGGGATTAAGCCAGCCCCAGCATTTT. This gives the protein CASSAYRGLSQPQHF.

This clonotype was recorded a few times. The chain recombines TRBV6-2 or TRBV6-3 with TRBJ2-1; no reliable D call. The CDR3 loop spans 12 amino acids. V gave up 2 bases and J gave up 2 bases, with 1 base separating them. CDR1 is MNHEY and CDR2 is SVGEGT in the germline V gene. CDR3 nucleotide sequence: TGTGCCAGCAGTTACCCCTACAATGAGCAGTTCTTC. Protein product: CASSYPYNEQFF.

This clonotype was observed a few times. The CDR3 ends on some other residue instead of the conserved phenylalanine or tryptophan, so this is likely a read error. The chain has TRBV12-5 and TRBJ2-7, with 7 bases aligning to TRBD1. Trimming removed 4 bases from V and 1 base from J; junction bases left unmatched: 10. The CDR3 runs to 16 residues. Germline CDR1 and CDR2: LGHNT and FRNRAP. The CDR3 reads CASGSLRQGLSYEQYL. CDR3 nucleotide sequence: TGTGCTAGTGGTTCCCTTAGACAGGGTCTTTCCTACGAGCAGTACCTC.

This clonotype was counted at least ten times. The V call is TRBV27, the J call TRBJ1-2; 7 nucleotides match TRBD1. CDR3 length: 15 amino acids. The germline CDR1 and CDR2 sequences are MNHEY and SMNVEV (reference sequence). The ends lost 3 bases at V and 2 bases at J; junction bases unmatched: 6. CDR3 in amino acids: CASSFSGTENYGYTF. As DNA, the CDR3 is TGTGCCAGCAGTTTTTCCGGGACAGAGAACTATGGCTACACCTTC.

This clonotype was recorded many times. V is TRBV10-3 and J is TRBJ1-2; the D is unclear. The CDR3 consists of 15 residues. V shed 6 bases and J shed 7 bases, with 21 bases lying between them. CDR1 and CDR2 (germline): ENHRY, SYGVKD. The chain's CDR3 is CAISKEGQNSGGYTF. DNA for the CDR3: TGTGCCATCAGCAAGGAGGGTCAGAACAGTGGTGGCTACACCTTC.

The chain combines TRBV12-3 or TRBV12-4 with TRBJ1-1; no clear D gene. Between the trimmed V and J ends, which lost 1 base and 3 bases, there was a span of 9 bases. This CDR3 is 14 amino acids long. The CDR3 protein is CASSLVDEDTEAFF. The CDR3 DNA reads TGTGCCAGCAGTTTAGTGGATGAGGACACTGAAGCTTTCTTT.

The chain carries TRBV7-2 and TRBJ2-5; D is undetermined. V lost 0 bases, J lost 5 bases, and 10 bases lay in between. CDR3 size: 14 residues. Germline V gene sequence: CDR1 SGHTA, CDR2 FQGNSA. In nucleotides, the CDR3 is TGTGCCAGCAGCTTAGCGAGCAGGACGGAGACCCAGTACTTC. This translates into CASSLASRTETQYF.

The table lists this clonotype with many counts. In nucleotides, the CDR3 is TGTGCCAGCAGTTGGGACAGGGGGCCGGGAGAGACCCAGTACTTC. Translating gives CASSWDRGPGETQYF. V and J are TRBV12-3 or TRBV12-4 and TRBJ2-5; 12 nucleotides agree with TRBD1. The CDR3 is made up of 15 amino acids. With 4 bases clipped from V and 4 bases from J, the junction kept 4 bases outside the gene matches.

This clonotype was seen repeatedly, ten times or more. This rearrangement joins TRBV7-2 to TRBJ2-7; 10 bases match TRBD2. The J segment lost 1 base and the V segment lost 2 bases, leaving 2 bases of the junction unmatched. Germline V lookup: CDR1 SGHTA, CDR2 FQGNSA. This CDR3 region has 15 residues. This CDR3 is CASSLTSGISYEQYF. As DNA, the CDR3 is TGTGCCAGCAGCTTAACTAGCGGGATATCCTACGAGCAGTACTTC.

This chain links TRBV27 with TRBJ2-7; maybe TRBD2 (6 bases). Looked up from germline, CDR1 is MNHEY and CDR2 is SMNVEV (reference sequence). V was shortened by 4 bases and J by 2 bases, with 12 bases between the two germline ends. The CDR3 covers 14 residues. The CDR3 bases are TGTGCCAGCAGTTCTCTAGCGAAGACCTACGAGCAGTACTTC. Protein: CASSSLAKTYEQYF.

This clonotype was seen a few times. The chain joins TRBV7-6 to TRBJ2-5; TRBD2 is a possible D gene (5 bases). CDR1 SGHVS and CDR2 FNYEAQ come from the germline V gene. The CDR3 has 16 residues. Deletions cut 5 bases from V and 3 bases from J, with 19 bases between. CDR3 sequence: CASSTEGAVREETQYF. CDR3 in DNA: TGTGCCAGCAGCACCGAAGGAGCGGTCAGAGAAGAGACCCAGTACTTC.

This clonotype was seen repeatedly, ten times or more. V gene TRBV6-2 or TRBV6-3 combines with J gene TRBJ2-2; 8 bases fit TRBD1. Germline CDR1 and CDR2: MNHEY and SVGEGT. CDR3 length: 16 amino acids. The junction had 7 bases not matched to a gene; V was cut back by 7 bases and J by 0 bases. The CDR3 bases are TGTGCCAGCACCGACAAGGACAGGGCGAACACCGGGGAGCTGTTTTTT. Its protein product is CASTDKDRANTGELFF.

At least ten counts were recorded for this clonotype. Mismatch with germline at one junction end may stem from a read error. This rearrangement joins TRBV6-1 to TRBJ2-7; 7 positions match TRBD2. Per germline, CDR1 MNHNS and CDR2 SASEGT. The length of the CDR3 is 14 residues. CDR3 nucleotide sequence: TGTGCCAGCAGTGTTAATCCTAGCGGCTACAAGCAGTACTTC. Amino acid sequence: CASSVNPSGYKQYF.

This clonotype showed up just a few times. The V gene is TRBV7-3, the J gene TRBJ1-1; D is unclear. Germline V lookup: CDR1 SGHTA, CDR2 FQGTGA. The CDR3 runs to 15 residues. Trimming removed 1 base at V and 5 bases at J, with 14 bases between. The chain's CDR3 is CASSLNPGLRTEAFF. In DNA form, the CDR3 reads TGTGCCAGCAGCTTAAATCCGGGATTAAGGACTGAAGCTTTCTTT.

The sample holds many counts of this clonotype. The rearrangement joins TRBV6-4 to TRBJ1-2, with a tentative D call TRBD1 (6 bases). With 6 bases removed from V and 5 bases from J, the gap between germline ends came to 31 bases. The CDR3 runs to 19 residues. Germline V gene data show CDR1 as MRHNA and CDR2 as SNTAGT. DNA of the CDR3: TGTGCCAGCAGCCCAGTCCGGGACACTGGAGAAGTCGGCGGGTATGGCTACACCTTC. This sequence encodes CASSPVRDTGEVGGYGYTF.

The table lists this clonotype with many counts. The genes are TRBV7-6 and TRBJ2-2; the D is unclear. V lost 5 bases to trimming and J lost 7 bases, with 8 bases between them. Per germline, CDR1 SGHVS and CDR2 FNYEAQ. The CDR3 is 12 amino acids. Written as DNA, the CDR3 is TGTGCCAGCAGCCGCCTAATCGGGGAGCTGTTTTTT. Translated: CASSRLIGELFF.

In its sample, this clonotype was seen many times. This chain connects TRBV28 to TRBJ2-5; 10 bases fit TRBD2. Germline V gene lookup returns CDR1 MDHEN and CDR2 SYDVKM. V gave up 3 bases and J gave up 0 bases; unmatched junction bases: 16. There are 20 residues in the CDR3. CDR3 sequence reads: CASSFPARASSGRDQETQYF. In DNA form, the CDR3 reads TGTGCCAGCAGTTTTCCGGCCCGGGCCTCTAGCGGGAGAGACCAAGAGACCCAGTACTTC.

Many counts were recorded for this clonotype. The V gene is TRBV29-1, the J gene TRBJ2-7, with D possibly being TRBD1 (5 bases). Trimming pared 8 bases from V and 4 bases from J, leaving 18 bases between. The germline CDR1 and CDR2 sequences are SQVTM and ANQGSEA. The CDR3 consists of 13 residues. As DNA, the CDR3 is TGCAGCCTCCGGGTGGGGCATTGGTACGAGCAGTACTTC. This gives the protein CSLRVGHWYEQYF.

The V and J genes are TRBV19 and TRBJ2-7; D unclear. Germline CDR1 LNHDA, CDR2 SQIVND (reference sequence). This CDR3 contains 14 residues. V lost 5 bases and J lost 2, with 13 bases in between. CDR3 sequence: CASSSGPTTYEQYF. The CDR3 bases are TGTGCCAGTAGTTCCGGTCCAACTACCTACGAGCAGTACTTC.

This clonotype occurred many times. CDR3 sequence reads: CASSPGRLLDEQYF. CDR3 DNA sequence: TGTGCCAGCTCCCCGGGGCGTCTCCTCGACGAGCAGTACTTC. This chain links TRBV6-2 or TRBV6-3 with TRBJ2-7, with D perhaps given as TRBD1 or TRBD2 (5 bases each). The germline V gene encodes CDR1 MNHEY and CDR2 SVGEGT. The CDR3 runs 14 residues. V shed 8 bases and J shed 5 bases, with 19 bases lying between them.

V and J are TRBV12-3 or TRBV12-4 and TRBJ2-5; the match to TRBD2 covers 15 bases. The CDR3 covers 19 residues. V was clipped by 9 bases and J by 2 bases; unmatched bases: 16. The CDR3: CASLPTPGTSGRNQETQYF. CDR3 in DNA: TGTGCCAGTTTACCAACACCCGGGACTAGCGGGAGGAATCAAGAGACCCAGTACTTC.

At least ten counts were recorded for this clonotype. The V call is TRBV19, the J call TRBJ1-2; D might be TRBD1 (6 bases). V was shortened by 7 bases and J by 4 bases, with 13 bases between the two germline ends. From germline, CDR1 is LNHDA and CDR2 SQIVND (reference sequence). The CDR3 has 13 amino acids. The CDR3 loop reads CASTDRQSYGYTF. CDR3 DNA: TGTGCCAGTACCGACAGGCAATCCTATGGCTACACCTTC.

This clonotype came up many times. The chain carries TRBV6-2 or TRBV6-3 and TRBJ2-5, with 10 positions matching TRBD2. J gave up 5 bases and V 7 bases, and 7 bases lay outside the gene matches. The CDR3 sequence is 14 residues long. The germline V gene has CDR1 MNHEY and CDR2 SVGEGT. The CDR3 loop is CASTQGLALETQYF. CDR3 nucleotides: TGTGCCAGCACCCAGGGACTAGCGCTTGAGACCCAGTACTTC.

This clonotype was counted many times. CDR3: CATNNRGFNTEAFF. The CDR3 DNA is TGTGCCACCAATAACAGGGGATTTAACACTGAAGCTTTCTTT. This rearrangement joins TRBV24-1 to TRBJ1-1, with 7 nucleotides matching TRBD1. Germline CDR1 KGHDR, CDR2 SFDVKD. CDR3 length: 14 amino acids. The trim removed 8 bases at V and 2 bases at J, leaving 7 bases unmatched.